Following are 2 T cell receptor beta chains from one sample sequenced in a study of blood T cell repertoires in COVID-19. Assay used: immunoSEQ multiplex PCR; TCRdb lists only in-frame clones, some missing. The sample yields about 190,000 clones, less than 90% seen once. Sequenced input: peripheral blood. Source of these receptors: a human donor in a cohort sampled during active COVID-19.

This chain uses TRBV11-2 with TRBJ2-5; no definite D call. The germline V gene encodes CDR1 SGHAT and CDR2 FQNNGV. The CDR3 consists of 13 residues. The ends were cut back, 5 bases at V and 3 bases at J, with 10 bases in the middle. This chain's CDR3 is CASSISLKETQYF. Here the CDR3 DNA reads TGTGCCAGCAGCATTAGTTTAAAAGAGACCCAGTACTTC.

The gene calls are TRBV28 and TRBJ2-7; TRBD1 aligns across 8 bases. Germline V CDR1 and CDR2: MDHEN, SYDVKM. This CDR3 region has 15 residues. The junction had 8 bases not matched to a gene; V was cut back by 5 bases and J by 2 bases. This CDR3 is CASSRTGSPTYEQYV. The CDR3 DNA is TGTGCCAGCAGTCGGACAGGGTCCCCTACCTACGAGCAGTACGTC.